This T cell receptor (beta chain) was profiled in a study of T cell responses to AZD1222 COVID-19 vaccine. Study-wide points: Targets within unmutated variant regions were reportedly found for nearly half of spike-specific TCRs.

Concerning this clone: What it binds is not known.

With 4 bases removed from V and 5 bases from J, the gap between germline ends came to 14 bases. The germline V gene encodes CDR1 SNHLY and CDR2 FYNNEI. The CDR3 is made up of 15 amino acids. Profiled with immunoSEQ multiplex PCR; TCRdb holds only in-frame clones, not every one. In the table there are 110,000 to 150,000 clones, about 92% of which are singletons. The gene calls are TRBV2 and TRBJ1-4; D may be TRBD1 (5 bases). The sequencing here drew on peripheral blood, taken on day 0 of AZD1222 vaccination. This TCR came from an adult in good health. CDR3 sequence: CASSAQDGGNEKLFF. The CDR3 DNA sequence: TGTGCCAGCAGTGCACAGGACGGAGGGAATGAAAAACTGTTTTTT. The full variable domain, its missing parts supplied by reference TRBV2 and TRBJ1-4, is EPEVTQTPSHQVTQMGQEVILRCVPISNHLYFYWYRQILGQKVEFLVSFYNNEISEKSEIFDDQFSVERPDGSNFTLKIRSTKLEDSAMYFCASSAQDGGNEKLFFGSGTQLSVL.